The 10 T cell receptor beta chains presented below share a single source sample, sequenced in a study of blood T cell repertoires in COVID-19. The assay was immunoSEQ multiplex PCR, and TCRdb's table has in-frame clones only and misses some. The sample shows about 260,000 clones, 86% of them seen only once. Sequencing used peripheral blood. The origin of the receptors is a man aged 25-45 years with active or convalescent COVID-19.

This sequence joins TRBV5-1 and TRBJ2-7; weak D call: TRBD1 (6 bases). In germline, CDR1 is SGHRS, CDR2 YFSETQ. Deletions cut 4 bases from V and 2 bases from J, with 10 bases between. This CDR3 has 13 residues. The CDR3 DNA reads TGCGCCAGCAGCCTGGACAGTCCCTACGAGCAGTACTTC. Its translation: CASSLDSPYEQYF.

This clone was seen a few times. The genes are TRBV29-1 and TRBJ1-2, with 7 nucleotides matching TRBD1. The germline gives CDR1 SQVTM, CDR2 ANQGSEA. The V gene end was trimmed by 5 bases and the J gene end by 7 bases; junction bases not matched to a gene: 4. The CDR3 loop spans 11 amino acids. In DNA, the CDR3 is TGCAGCGTTCAGGGGGTTAGTGGCTACACCTTC. Its translation: CSVQGVSGYTF.

This chain uses TRBV4-2 with TRBJ2-1, with D unresolved. Germline CDR1 reads LGHNA; CDR2 reads YNFKEQ. The CDR3 totals 17 residues. V lost 2 bases to trimming and J lost 0 bases, with 14 bases between them. CDR3 residues: CASSQQRAVSSYNEQFF. CDR3 coding DNA: TGTGCCAGCAGCCAACAAAGAGCTGTTTCCTCCTACAATGAGCAGTTCTTC.

The rearrangement links TRBV4-1 to TRBJ1-5; D gene uncertain. Trimming removed 0 bases from V and 4 bases from J, with 19 bases in between. CDR3 size: 18 residues. Germline V gene sequence: CDR1 MGHRA, CDR2 YSYEKL. The CDR3, as DNA: TGCGCCAGCAGCCAAGAATTTTGGGGAGAGATGAAGAATCAGCCCCAGCATTTT. It codes for CASSQEFWGEMKNQPQHF.

A single count supports this clone. This chain links TRBV30 with TRBJ1-4; the D is unclear. This CDR3 is 12 amino acids long. Trimming stripped 0 bases from V and 7 bases from J, with 6 bases between. Per the germline V gene, CDR1 is GTSNPN and CDR2 is SVGIG (reference sequence). CDR3 amino acids: CAWSVSFEKLFF. The CDR3, as DNA: TGTGCCTGGAGTGTTAGTTTTGAAAAACTGTTTTTT.

The rearrangement joins TRBV7-9 to TRBJ2-1; D possibly corresponds to TRBD1 (5 bases). Germline CDR1 and CDR2: SEHNR and FQNEAQ (reference sequence). This CDR3 is built from 16 residues. V lost 5 bases and J lost 7, with 21 bases in between. CDR3 sequence reads: CASSPTAGIMSNEQFF. The CDR3 DNA reads as TGTGCCAGCAGCCCGACCGCAGGGATCATGTCTAATGAGCAGTTCTTC.

The CDR3 nucleotides are TGTGCCAGCAGGAAGACAGCTGGAATCCTCTACGAGCAGTACTTC. Residues: CASRKTAGILYEQYF. This chain joins TRBV6-5 and TRBJ2-7; perhaps TRBD1 as D (5 bases). Germline CDR1 is MNHEY and CDR2 is SVGAGI. Trimming pared 6 bases from V and 3 bases from J, leaving 18 bases between. This CDR3 contains 15 residues.

The V call is TRBV19, the J call TRBJ2-1; TRBD2 aligns across 10 bases. Germline loops: CDR1 LNHDA, CDR2 SQIVND (reference sequence). V lost 7 bases, J lost 10 bases, and 16 bases stayed unmatched. This CDR3 spans 16 amino acids. The CDR3 loop is CASINWASGGLREQFF. CDR3 DNA sequence: TGTGCCAGTATTAATTGGGCTAGCGGGGGATTGCGGGAGCAGTTCTTC.

This chain joins TRBV9 and TRBJ2-2, with no clear D. The germline gives CDR1 SGDLS, CDR2 YYNGEE. This CDR3 contains 12 residues. The V end lost 4 bases, the J end lost 3 bases, and 4 bases lay between the germline ends. For the CDR3, the DNA is TGTGCCAGCAGCCGCGACACCGGGGAGCTGTTTTTT. Translation gives CASSRDTGELFF.

The chain is built from TRBV9 and TRBJ2-1; tentatively, D is TRBD2 (6 bases). Looked up from germline, CDR1 is SGDLS and CDR2 is YYNGEE. Trimming cost V 0 bases and J 4 bases, with 11 bases left between them. The CDR3 is made up of 15 amino acids. In nucleotides, the CDR3 is TGTGCCAGCAGCGTAGAAAGCGGGCCTTACAATGAGCAGTTCTTC. This codes for CASSVESGPYNEQFF.